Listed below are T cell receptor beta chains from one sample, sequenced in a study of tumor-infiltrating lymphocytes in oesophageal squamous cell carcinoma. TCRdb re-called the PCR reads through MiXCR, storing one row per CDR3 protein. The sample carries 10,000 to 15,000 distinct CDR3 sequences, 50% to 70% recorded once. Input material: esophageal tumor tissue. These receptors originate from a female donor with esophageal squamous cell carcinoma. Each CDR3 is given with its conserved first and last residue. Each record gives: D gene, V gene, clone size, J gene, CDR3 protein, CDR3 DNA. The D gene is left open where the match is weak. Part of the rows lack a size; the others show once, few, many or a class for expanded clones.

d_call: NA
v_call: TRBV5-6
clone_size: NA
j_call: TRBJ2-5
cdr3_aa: CASRKGKTQYF
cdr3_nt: TGTGCCAGCAGAAAGGGGAAGACCCAGTACTTC

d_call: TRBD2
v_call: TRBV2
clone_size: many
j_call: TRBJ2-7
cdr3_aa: CASKSGRALTAYEQYF
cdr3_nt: TGTGCCAGCAAAAGCGGGAGGGCCCTGACCGCCTACGAGCAGTACTTC

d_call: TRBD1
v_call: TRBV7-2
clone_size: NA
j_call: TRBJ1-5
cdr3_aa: CASSLGAQGFQPQHF
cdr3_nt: TGTGCCAGCAGCTTAGGGGCACAGGGGTTTCAGCCCCAGCATTTT

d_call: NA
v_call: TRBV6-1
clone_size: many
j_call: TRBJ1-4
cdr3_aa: CASSVLAGSEKLFF
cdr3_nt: TGTGCCAGCAGTGTTCTAGCAGGGTCAGAAAAACTGTTTTTT

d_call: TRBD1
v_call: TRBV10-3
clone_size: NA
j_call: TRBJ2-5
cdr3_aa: CAISELFPADRDLSQETQYF
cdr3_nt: TGTGCCATCAGTGAGTTATTCCCGGCGGACAGGGACCTATCCCAAGAGACCCAGTACTTC

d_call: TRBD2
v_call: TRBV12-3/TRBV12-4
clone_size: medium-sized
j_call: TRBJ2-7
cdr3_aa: CASSAHGTSGSYEQYF
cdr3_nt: TGTGCCAGCAGTGCCCACGGGACTAGCGGTTCCTACGAGCAGTACTTC

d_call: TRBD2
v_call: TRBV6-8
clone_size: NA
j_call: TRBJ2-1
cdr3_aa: CASSYREGFSSYNEQFF
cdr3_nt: TGTGCCAGCAGTTATCGGGAGGGCTTCAGCTCCTACAATGAGCAGTTCTTC

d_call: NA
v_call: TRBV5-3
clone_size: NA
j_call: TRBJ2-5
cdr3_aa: CASSFGREWETQYF
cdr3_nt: TGTGCCAGCAGCTTCGGCAGGGAATGGGAGACCCAGTACTTC

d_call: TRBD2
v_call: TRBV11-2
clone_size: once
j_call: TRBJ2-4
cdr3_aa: CASSLRGKGGTSYNSPLHF
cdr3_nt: TGTGCCAGCAGCTTAAGGGGTAAGGGAGGGACCTCCTATAATTCACCCCTCCACTTC

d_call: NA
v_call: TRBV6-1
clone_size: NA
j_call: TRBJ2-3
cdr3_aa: CASSDARTSTDTQYF
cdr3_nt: TGTGCCAGCAGTGACGCCCGGACTAGCACAGATACGCAGTATTTT

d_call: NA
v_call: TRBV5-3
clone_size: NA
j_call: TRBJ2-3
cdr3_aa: CASSMEGYGDTQYF
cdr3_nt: TGTGCCAGCTCCATGGAGGGATATGGGGATACGCAGTATTTT

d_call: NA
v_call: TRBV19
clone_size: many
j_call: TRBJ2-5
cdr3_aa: CASKGAENSPLHF
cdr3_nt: TGTGCCAGTAAAGGGGCCGAGAATTCACCCCTCCACTTC

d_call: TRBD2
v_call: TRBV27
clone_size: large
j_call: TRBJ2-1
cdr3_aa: CASSKLAGGHNEQFF
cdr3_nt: TGTGCCAGCAGTAAGCTAGCGGGAGGGCACAATGAGCAGTTCTTC

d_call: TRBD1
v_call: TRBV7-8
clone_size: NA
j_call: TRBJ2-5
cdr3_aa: CASSLQGQGAHGETQYF
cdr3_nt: TGTGCCAGCAGCTTACAGGGACAGGGGGCGCACGGAGAGACCCAGTACTTC

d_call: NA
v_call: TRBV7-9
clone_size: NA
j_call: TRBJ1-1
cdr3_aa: CASSLVGRSTEAFF
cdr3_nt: TGTGCCAGCAGCTTAGTTGGGAGGAGCACTGAAGCTTTCTTT

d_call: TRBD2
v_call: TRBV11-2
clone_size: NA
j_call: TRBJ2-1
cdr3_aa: CASSKGLAAYNEQFF
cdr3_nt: TGTGCCAGCAGCAAAGGACTAGCGGCCTACAATGAGCAGTTCTTC

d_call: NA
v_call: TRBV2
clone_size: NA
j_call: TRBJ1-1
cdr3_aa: CASRGQLGTEAFF
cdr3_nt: TGTGCCAGCAGAGGGCAGCTGGGGACTGAAGCTTTCTTT

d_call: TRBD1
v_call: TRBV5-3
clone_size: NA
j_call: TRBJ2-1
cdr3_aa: CASSLSRGPYNEQFF
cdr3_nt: TGTGCCAGCAGCTTGAGCAGGGGGCCTTACAATGAGCAGTTCTTC

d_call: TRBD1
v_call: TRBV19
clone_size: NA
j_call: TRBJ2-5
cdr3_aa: CASSTGGSLGETQYF
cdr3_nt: TGTGCCAGCTCGACAGGGGGCTCGCTCGGGGAGACCCAGTACTTC

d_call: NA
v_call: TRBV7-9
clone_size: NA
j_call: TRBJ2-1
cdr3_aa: CASGFSAGEQFF
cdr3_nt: TGTGCCAGCGGTTTTAGCGCTGGGGAGCAGTTCTTC

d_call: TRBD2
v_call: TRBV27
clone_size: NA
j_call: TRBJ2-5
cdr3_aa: CASSFLPTLGLAGRKTQYF
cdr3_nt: TGTGCCAGCAGTTTCTTGCCTACCCTGGGACTAGCGGGACGAAAGACCCAGTACTTC

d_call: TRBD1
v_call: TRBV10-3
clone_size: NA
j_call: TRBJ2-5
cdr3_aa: CAISAGQLQETQYF
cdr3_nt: TGTGCCATCAGTGCGGGACAGCTCCAAGAGACCCAGTACTTC

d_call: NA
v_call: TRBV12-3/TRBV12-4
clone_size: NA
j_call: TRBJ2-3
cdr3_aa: CASSGFGGTDTDTQYF
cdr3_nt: TGTGCCAGCAGTGGCTTTGGGGGGACTGACACAGATACGCAGTATTTT

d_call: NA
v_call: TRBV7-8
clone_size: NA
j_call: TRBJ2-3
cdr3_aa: CASSLEMGGWGPDTQYF
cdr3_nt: TGTGCCAGCAGCTTAGAGATGGGGGGGTGGGGGCCAGATACGCAGTATTTT

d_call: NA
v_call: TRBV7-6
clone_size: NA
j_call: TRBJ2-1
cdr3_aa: CASSLAGSEQFF
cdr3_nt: TGTGCCAGCAGCTTAGCGGGTAGTGAGCAGTTCTTC

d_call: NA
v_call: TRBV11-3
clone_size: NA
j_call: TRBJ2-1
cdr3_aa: CASSLDRAGAWVEQFF
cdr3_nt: TGTGCCAGCAGCTTAGACCGGGCGGGGGCTTGGGTTGAGCAGTTCTTC

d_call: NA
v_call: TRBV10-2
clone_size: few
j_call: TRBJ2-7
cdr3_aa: CASSGKGETYEQYF
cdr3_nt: TGCGCCAGCAGCGGTAAGGGGGAAACCTACGAGCAGTACTTC

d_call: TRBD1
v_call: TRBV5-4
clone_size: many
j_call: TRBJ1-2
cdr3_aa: CASTLDREVHGYTF
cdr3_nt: TGTGCCAGCACCCTAGACAGGGAAGTTCATGGCTACACCTTC

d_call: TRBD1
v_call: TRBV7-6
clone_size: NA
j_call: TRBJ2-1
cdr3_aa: CASRRTGGEETQFF
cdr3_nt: TGTGCCAGCAGACGGACAGGGGGAGAAGAGACCCAGTTCTTC

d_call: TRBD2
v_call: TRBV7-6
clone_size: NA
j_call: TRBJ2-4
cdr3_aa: CASSLGGGTKNIQYF
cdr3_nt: TGTGCCAGCAGCTTAGGGGGGGGAACCAAAAACATTCAGTACTTC

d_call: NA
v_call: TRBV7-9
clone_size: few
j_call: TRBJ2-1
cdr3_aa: CASSPLNLGVHEQFF
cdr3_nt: TGTGCCAGCAGCCCGTTAAACCTAGGGGTCCACGAGCAGTTCTTC

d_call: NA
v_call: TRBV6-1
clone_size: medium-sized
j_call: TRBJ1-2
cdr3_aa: CASSEPGSGAPYGYTF
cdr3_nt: TGTGCCAGCAGTGAACCTGGATCGGGGGCTCCCTATGGCTACACCTTC

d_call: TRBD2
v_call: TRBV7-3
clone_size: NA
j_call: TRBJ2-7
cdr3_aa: CASSLIPAGGYNEQYF
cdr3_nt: TGTGCCAGCAGCTTAATACCAGCGGGAGGTTACAATGAGCAGTACTTC

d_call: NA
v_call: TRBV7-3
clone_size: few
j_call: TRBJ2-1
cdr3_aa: CASSLTGYNEQFF
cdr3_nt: TGTGCCAGCAGCTTAACCGGGTACAATGAGCAGTTCTTC

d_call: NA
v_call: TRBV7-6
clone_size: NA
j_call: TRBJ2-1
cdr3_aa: CASSLRAVAYNEQFF
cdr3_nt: TGTGCCAGCAGCTTAAGGGCTGTCGCCTACAATGAGCAGTTCTTC

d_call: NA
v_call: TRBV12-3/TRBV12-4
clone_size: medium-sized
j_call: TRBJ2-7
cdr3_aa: CASSRPGGEQYF
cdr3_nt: TGTGCCAGCAGTCGTCCTGGTGGCGAGCAGTACTTC

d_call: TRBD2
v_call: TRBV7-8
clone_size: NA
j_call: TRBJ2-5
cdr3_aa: CASSFGLATQETQYF
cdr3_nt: TGTGCCAGCAGCTTTGGACTAGCGACACAAGAGACCCAGTACTTC

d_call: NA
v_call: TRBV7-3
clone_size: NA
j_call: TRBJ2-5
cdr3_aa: CASSLNGVAETQYF
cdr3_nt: TGTGCCAGCAGCTTAAACGGGGTAGCAGAGACCCAGTACTTC

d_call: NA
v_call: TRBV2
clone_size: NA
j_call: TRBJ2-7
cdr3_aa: CASSAQRSVSPLHF
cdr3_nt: TGTGCCAGCAGCGCCCAGAGGAGTGTTTCACCCCTCCACTTC

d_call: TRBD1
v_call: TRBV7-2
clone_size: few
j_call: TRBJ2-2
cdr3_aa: CASSLGGQGSGGELFF
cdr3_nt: TGTGCCAGCAGCTTAGGAGGACAGGGTTCGGGCGGGGAGCTGTTTTTT

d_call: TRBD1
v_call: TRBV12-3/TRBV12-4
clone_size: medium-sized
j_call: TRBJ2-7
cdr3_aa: CASSQGTGTHEQYF
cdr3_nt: TGTGCCAGCAGTCAAGGGACAGGTACACACGAGCAGTACTTC

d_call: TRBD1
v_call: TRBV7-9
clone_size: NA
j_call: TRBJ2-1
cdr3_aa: CASSLAGYGTGGGDEQFF
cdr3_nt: TGTGCCAGCAGCTTAGCGGGTTACGGGACAGGGGGTGGTGATGAGCAGTTCTTC

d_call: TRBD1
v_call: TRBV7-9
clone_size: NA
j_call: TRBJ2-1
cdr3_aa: CASSQGTANYNEQFF
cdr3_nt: TGTGCCAGCAGCCAGGGGACAGCGAACTACAATGAGCAGTTCTTC

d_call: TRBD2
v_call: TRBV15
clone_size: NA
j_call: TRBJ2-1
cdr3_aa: CATSRDNKRTSAFEQFF
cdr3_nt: TGTGCCACCAGCAGAGATAATAAGAGGACTAGCGCATTTGAGCAGTTCTTC

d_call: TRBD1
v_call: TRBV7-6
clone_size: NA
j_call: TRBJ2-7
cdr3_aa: CASSVGQGYEQYF
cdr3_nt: TGTGCCAGCAGCGTAGGACAGGGGTACGAGCAGTACTTC

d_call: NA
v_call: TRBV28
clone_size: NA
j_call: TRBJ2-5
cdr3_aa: CASSFGEPQIQNQYF
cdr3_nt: TGTGCCAGCAGTTTCGGGGAGCCTCAAATCCAGAACCAGTACTTC

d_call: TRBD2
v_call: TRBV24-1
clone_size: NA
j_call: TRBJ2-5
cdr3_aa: CATSLGLAGGETQYF
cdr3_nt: TGTGCCACCAGTCTAGGACTAGCGGGTGGGGAGACCCAGTACTTC

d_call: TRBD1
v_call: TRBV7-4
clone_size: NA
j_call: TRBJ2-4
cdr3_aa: CASSRDTGGINIQYF
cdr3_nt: TGTGCCAGCAGCCGTGACACAGGGGGCATAAACATTCAGTACTTC

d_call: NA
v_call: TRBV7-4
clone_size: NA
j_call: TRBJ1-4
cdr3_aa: CASSLGSGREKLFF
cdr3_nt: TGTGCCAGCAGCCTGGGCTCGGGTCGGGAAAAACTGTTTTTT

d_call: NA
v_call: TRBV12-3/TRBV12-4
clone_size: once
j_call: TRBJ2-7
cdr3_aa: CASRSSLFGKQYF
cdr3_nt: TGTGCCAGCAGATCGTCCCTTTTTGGGAAGCAGTACTTC

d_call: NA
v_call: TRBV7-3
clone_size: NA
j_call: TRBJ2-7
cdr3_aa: CASSESQGLYEQYF
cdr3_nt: TGTGCCAGCAGCGAGTCCCAGGGCCTCTACGAGCAGTACTTC

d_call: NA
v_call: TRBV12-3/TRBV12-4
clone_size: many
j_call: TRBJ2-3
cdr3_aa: CASSLQGRSTDTQYF
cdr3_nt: TGTGCCAGCAGTTTACAGGGGAGGAGCACAGATACGCAGTATTTT

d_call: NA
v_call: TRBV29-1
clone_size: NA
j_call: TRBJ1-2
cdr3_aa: CSVEDRKNYGYTF
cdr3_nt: TGCAGCGTTGAAGACAGGAAGAACTATGGCTACACCTTC

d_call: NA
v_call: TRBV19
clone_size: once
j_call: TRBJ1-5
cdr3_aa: CASSIGRAKGNQPQHF
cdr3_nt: TGTGCCAGTAGTATAGGCAGGGCAAAGGGCAATCAGCCCCAGCATTTT

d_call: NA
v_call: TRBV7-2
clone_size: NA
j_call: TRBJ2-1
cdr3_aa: CASSRGGTVSYEQFF
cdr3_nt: TGTGCCAGCAGCCGTGGGGGGACAGTATCCTACGAGCAGTTCTTC

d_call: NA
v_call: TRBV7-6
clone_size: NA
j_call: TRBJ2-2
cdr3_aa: CASSKSHANTGELFF
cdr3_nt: TGTGCCAGCAGCAAAAGCCACGCGAACACCGGGGAGCTGTTTTTT

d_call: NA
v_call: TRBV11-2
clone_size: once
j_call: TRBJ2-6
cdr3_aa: CASSLGGWGANVLTF
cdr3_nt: TGTGCCAGCAGCTTGGGGGGCTGGGGGGCCAACGTCCTGACTTTC

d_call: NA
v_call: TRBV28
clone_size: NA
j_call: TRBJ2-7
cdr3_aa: CASEEGGYEQYF
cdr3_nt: TGTGCCAGCGAGGAGGGGGGTTACGAGCAGTACTTC